The clone carrying this T cell receptor beta chain was detected ten times or more. Its specificity is unknown. The source of the sample is a study of T cells in Graves' hyperthyroidism and ophthalmopathy. At the level of the study: Peripheral blood specimens were obtained at initial diagnosis, prior to any treatment. Whole-study results and caveats: Among clonotypes expanded in thyroid above 0.001, most were also found in blood.

In germline, CDR1 is SGHRS, CDR2 YFSETQ. The length of the CDR3 is 14 residues. V was trimmed by 6 bases and J by 1 base, leaving 13 bases between them. Ophthalmopathy patients all had a Clinical Activity Score of at least 3, a NOSPECS grade of at least 4 and disease under 3 months old. Researchers amplified the TCR beta CDR3 regions from RNA transcripts. The TCR CDR3 was amplified in a first-round RT-PCR using the HTBI primer set. TCRdb used MiXCR to reprocess the multiplex PCR reads, holding one entry per CDR3 protein. The table has about 400,000 distinct CDR3 sequences, over 12% seen once. This receptor was obtained from a woman aged 60-75 years with Graves' ophthalmopathy. The V gene is TRBV5-1, the J gene TRBJ1-1; D possibly corresponds to TRBD1 (5 bases). The sequencing input was blood. CDR3 DNA: TGCGCCAGCACCGCCGGGACCGGGAACACTGAAGCTTTCTTT. Its protein is CASTAGTGNTEAFF.